The 8 T cell receptor beta chains presented below share a single source sample, sequenced in a study of T cell responses to AZD1222 COVID-19 vaccine. Generated by immunoSEQ multiplex PCR, the TCRdb table keeps only in-frame clones and is missing some. The sample lists 90,000 to 100,000 clones, about 90% occurring once. Sequencing was performed on peripheral blood, taken on day 0 of AZD1222 vaccination. These receptor sequences come from an adult in good health.

The chain employs TRBV9 and TRBJ2-3; TRBD2 agrees at 9 bases. Trimming at V came to 0 bases and at J to 1 base, leaving 12 bases not matched to a gene. This CDR3 region has 19 residues. The germline gives CDR1 SGDLS, CDR2 YYNGEE. CDR3 DNA sequence: TGTGCCAGCAGCGTAGACCCTCGGGCGATAGCGGGGGGCACAGATACGCAGTATTTT. It yields the protein CASSVDPRAIAGGTDTQYF.

V and J are TRBV7-3 and TRBJ2-2; possibly TRBD2 for D (5 bases). Between the trimmed V and J ends, which lost 5 bases and 1 base, there was a span of 11 bases. This CDR3 is built from 15 residues. CDR1 SGHTA and CDR2 FQGTGA come from the germline V gene. DNA of the CDR3: TGTGCCAGCAGCCAGACGAGCGGGAACACCGGGGAGCTGTTTTTT. It translates to CASSQTSGNTGELFF.

The CDR3 reads CASRSGSDYGYTF. CDR3 nucleotides: TGTGCCAGCAGATCCGGGTCGGACTATGGCTACACCTTC. The rearrangement links TRBV28 to TRBJ1-2; D not certain. V gave up 6 bases and J gave up 3 bases, with 11 bases separating them. The V gene's germline CDR1 is MDHEN and CDR2 SYDVKM. CDR3 length: 13 amino acids.

The genes are TRBV5-4 and TRBJ2-2, with 10 bases matching TRBD1. This CDR3 comprises 16 residues. Germline loops: CDR1 SGHNT, CDR2 YYREEE (reference sequence). J was trimmed by 7 bases and V by 4 bases; bases with no gene match: 10. The CDR3 nucleotides are TGTGCCAGCAGCCTAGCCGGGACAGGGGTATTCGGGGAGCTGTTTTTT. Its protein product is CASSLAGTGVFGELFF. The variable domain in full, completed from reference TRBV5-4 and TRBJ2-2, reads ETGVTQSPTHLIKTRGQQVTLRCSSQSGHNTVSWYQQALGQGPQFIFQYYREEENGRGNFPPRFSGLQFPNYSSELNVNALELDDSALYLCASSLAGTGVFGELFFGEGSRLTVL.

The rearrangement links TRBV27 to TRBJ1-1, with 11 bases lining up with TRBD1. V was pared by 3 bases and J by 1 base, with 4 bases of the junction left unmatched. CDR1 is MNHEY, CDR2 SMNVEV, per germline (reference sequence). The CDR3 is 16 residues long. CDR3 protein: CASSFGQGAGNTEAFF. CDR3 coding DNA: TGTGCCAGCAGTTTCGGACAGGGGGCTGGGAACACTGAAGCTTTCTTT.

The CDR3 nucleotides read TGCGCCAGCAGCCAAGTCGGTCAGTTCAACAATCAGCCCCAGCATTTT. Protein product: CASSQVGQFNNQPQHF. The chain joins TRBV4-1 to TRBJ1-5, with no clear D. V lost 1 base and J lost 3, with 13 bases in between. The CDR3 contains 16 residues. Germline CDR1 is MGHRA and CDR2 is YSYEKL.

V and J are TRBV19 and TRBJ2-2, with 7 bases fitting TRBD1. CDR3 length equals 15 residues. CDR1 is LNHDA and CDR2 is SQIVND in the germline V gene (reference sequence). J was trimmed by 3 bases and V by 10 bases; bases with no gene match: 11. CDR3 sequence (DNA): TGTGCCACGATAGAAGGGGGCCGGGACACCGGGGAGCTGTTTTTT. This encodes CATIEGGRDTGELFF.

In this sample, this clone turned up once. The chain has TRBV7-9 and TRBJ2-5; TRBD2 matches 7 bases. The CDR3 consists of 15 residues. V dropped 7 bases and J dropped 5; count of bases not matched to a gene: 13. Germline CDR1 reads SEHNR; CDR2 reads FQNEAQ (reference sequence). The CDR3 reads CASNRGSGLMETQYF. The CDR3 DNA sequence: TGTGCCAGCAACCGCGGGAGCGGTTTAATGGAGACCCAGTACTTC.